The T cell receptor (beta chain) described here comes from a study of cytomegalovirus exposure and HLA in healthy donors. V shed 4 bases and J 1 base; nucleotides not matched to a gene: 3. Germline V gene lookup returns CDR1 SGHNT and CDR2 YYREEE (reference sequence). The CDR3 sequence is 14 residues long. For this clone: Its antigen is unknown. Other DNA variants within this sample encode the same CDR3.

The study's findings and limits: Published work reported that the classifier diagnosed cytomegalovirus status with high specificity and sensitivity. The majority of TCR sequences were rare, yet some public TCRs appeared in many donors.

The protocol was immunoSEQ multiplex PCR, while the TCRdb copy is restricted to in-frame clones and leaves out a portion. Of 150,000 to 200,000 clones in the sample, 85% are singletons; the top ten hold 2% to 2.5%. Material for sequencing was PBMCs. The source of this sequence is a man aged 25 to 40 in good health and CMV-seropositive. The V call is TRBV5-4, the J call TRBJ2-7, with 9 bases matching TRBD1. For the CDR3, the DNA is TGTGCCAGCAGCCCCGGGACAGGGTCCTACGAGCAGTACTTC. It encodes CASSPGTGSYEQYF.